Listed below are T cell receptor beta chains from one sample, sequenced in a study of blood T cell repertoires in COVID-19. TCRdb's copy holds only in-frame clones and misses some; the assay was immunoSEQ multiplex PCR. The sample records 180,000 or so clones, about 90% being singletons. The source material was peripheral blood. These receptors all come from a man aged 40-49 years with active or convalescent COVID-19. The CDR3 runs from the conserved cysteine through the conserved F or W. The order of the fields is CDR3 DNA, CDR3 protein, V gene, J gene, D gene, CDR3 length, clone size. D genes are given only for firm matches. The size field is filled for only some rows; it gives once, few, many or a size class.

DNA: TGTGCCAGCAGCCCGGACAGAGCCTATGGCTACACCTTC; CDR3: CASSPDRAYGYTF; V: TRBV6-6; J: TRBJ1-2; D: .; length: 13; size: few
DNA: TGTGCCAGTAGTATAGATGGCGGCAGCGTCACAGATACGCAGTATTTT; CDR3: CASSIDGGSVTDTQYF; V: TRBV19; J: TRBJ2-3; D: .; length: 16; size: .
DNA: TGCAGCGTTCAGACTTGGGCGGGCGAAAAACTGTTTTTT; CDR3: CSVQTWAGEKLFF; V: TRBV29-1; J: TRBJ1-4; D: .; length: 13; size: few
DNA: TGTGCCAGCAGTTACTCGAGGGGGCGAGGCACAGATACGCAGTATTTT; CDR3: CASSYSRGRGTDTQYF; V: TRBV6-5; J: TRBJ2-3; D: TRBD1; length: 16; size: once
DNA: TGTGCCAGCCGTTATTATCAGGGGACGAACACTGAAGCTTTCTTT; CDR3: CASRYYQGTNTEAFF; V: TRBV6-5; J: TRBJ1-1; D: .; length: 15; size: .
DNA: TGTGCCAGCAGCGCGGGGGAATTCTACAATGAGCAGTTCTTC; CDR3: CASSAGEFYNEQFF; V: TRBV9; J: TRBJ2-1; D: .; length: 14; size: .
DNA: TGTGCCAGTAGTGCGCAGGGTAAGGGAAACACCATATATTTT; CDR3: CASSAQGKGNTIYF; V: TRBV19; J: TRBJ1-3; D: .; length: 14; size: .
DNA: TGTGCCTGGAGTGTAGGACAGGGAATAGGCAATGAGCAGTTCTTC; CDR3: CAWSVGQGIGNEQFF; V: TRBV30; J: TRBJ2-1; D: TRBD1; length: 15; size: .
DNA: TGTGCCAGCAGTTCCGACAGCGTAAATTCACCCCTCCACTTT; CDR3: CASSSDSVNSPLHF; V: TRBV2; J: TRBJ1-6; D: .; length: 14; size: .
DNA: TGTGCCAGCAGCTTGCGGACAGGGGGCAACCAGCCCCAGCATTTT; CDR3: CASSLRTGGNQPQHF; V: TRBV5-8; J: TRBJ1-5; D: TRBD1; length: 15; size: many
DNA: TGTGCCAGCAGCGCCCCCTCTAGCGGGAGCTCCTACAATGAGCAGTTCTTC; CDR3: CASSAPSSGSSYNEQFF; V: TRBV7-9; J: TRBJ2-1; D: TRBD2; length: 17; size: .
DNA: TGTGCCAGCAGCGTAGGACAGGGGGGGACCGGGGAGCTGTTTTTT; CDR3: CASSVGQGGTGELFF; V: TRBV9; J: TRBJ2-2; D: TRBD1; length: 15; size: .
DNA: TGTGCCAGCAGTGCTCGTCCACGGGTCGGGGTGGCTTCGCGTGGCTACACCTTC; CDR3: CASSARPRVGVASRGYTF; V: TRBV2; J: TRBJ1-2; D: .; length: 18; size: .
DNA: TGTGCCAGCAGCCGTTTGGGGCAGGCCGACCCCTACGAGCAGTACTTC; CDR3: CASSRLGQADPYEQYF; V: TRBV7-8; J: TRBJ2-7; D: .; length: 16; size: .
DNA: TGCAGCGCCGCAGACAGGGGATTTCGAAATGAGCAGTTCTTC; CDR3: CSAADRGFRNEQFF; V: TRBV29-1; J: TRBJ2-1; D: TRBD1; length: 14; size: .
DNA: TGTGCCATCAGTGAGTCGAGAACAGGGTATGGAAACACCATATATTTT; CDR3: CAISESRTGYGNTIYF; V: TRBV10-3; J: TRBJ1-3; D: .; length: 16; size: few
DNA: TGTGCCAGCAGCGGCGATGACAGGGGGATCTATGGCTACACCTTC; CDR3: CASSGDDRGIYGYTF; V: TRBV5-4; J: TRBJ1-2; D: TRBD1; length: 15; size: .
DNA: TGTGCCAGCAGTTCGGTCACTACCGGAGCCACCGGGGAGCTGTTTTTT; CDR3: CASSSVTTGATGELFF; V: TRBV6-2/TRBV6-3; J: TRBJ2-2; D: .; length: 16; size: once
DNA: TGTGCCAGCGGCGGTCGAACAGGGGAAGATACGCAGTATTTT; CDR3: CASGGRTGEDTQYF; V: TRBV6-5; J: TRBJ2-3; D: TRBD1; length: 14; size: .
DNA: TGCAGCGTTGCGGGACAGGGGGTCTCCGGGGAGCTGTTTTTT; CDR3: CSVAGQGVSGELFF; V: TRBV29-1; J: TRBJ2-2; D: TRBD1; length: 14; size: .
DNA: TGTGCCAGCAGCTCCCAATGGAGCGGGGGGGACACCGGGGAGCTGTTTTTT; CDR3: CASSSQWSGGDTGELFF; V: TRBV5-5; J: TRBJ2-2; D: TRBD2; length: 17; size: .
DNA: TGTGCCAGCAGTTTGAGCAGGGCCTATGGCTACACCTTC; CDR3: CASSLSRAYGYTF; V: TRBV12-3/TRBV12-4; J: TRBJ1-2; D: .; length: 13; size: .
DNA: TGTGCCAGCATCAACCAGGCGGGCGTAAGCACCATATATTTT; CDR3: CASINQAGVSTIYF; V: TRBV2; J: TRBJ1-3; D: .; length: 14; size: .
DNA: TGTGCCAGCAGCCCGGGACTAATCTATCGCACAGATACGCAGTATTTT; CDR3: CASSPGLIYRTDTQYF; V: TRBV11-2; J: TRBJ2-3; D: TRBD2; length: 16; size: .
DNA: TGTGCCAGCAAGGGGACAGGGTTTGGGGATAATTCACCCCTCCACTTT; CDR3: CASKGTGFGDNSPLHF; V: TRBV2; J: TRBJ1-6; D: TRBD1; length: 16; size: few
DNA: TGTGCCAGCAGCCAAGTGAGGAACACTGAAGCTTTCTTT; CDR3: CASSQVRNTEAFF; V: TRBV14; J: TRBJ1-1; D: .; length: 13; size: .
DNA: TGTGCCAGCAGCGCCACATGGGGGCTAGCGGTTCAAGAGACCCAGTACTTC; CDR3: CASSATWGLAVQETQYF; V: TRBV9; J: TRBJ2-5; D: .; length: 17; size: .
DNA: TGTGCCAGCAGTGAAAGCGTGGGGACAGGACTTGTCTATGGCTACACCTTC; CDR3: CASSESVGTGLVYGYTF; V: TRBV6-1; J: TRBJ1-2; D: TRBD1; length: 17; size: once
DNA: TGTGCCAGCAATCGTTTGGGACAGGGGGATCAGCCCCAGCATTTT; CDR3: CASNRLGQGDQPQHF; V: TRBV6-5; J: TRBJ1-5; D: TRBD1; length: 15; size: .
DNA: TGTGCCAGCAGTGTAACAGGAAACACTGAAGCTTTCTTT; CDR3: CASSVTGNTEAFF; V: TRBV27; J: TRBJ1-1; D: .; length: 13; size: once
DNA: TGTGCCATCAGTGATACAGCTGGACTAGTGGGGCACGAGCAGTTCTTC; CDR3: CAISDTAGLVGHEQFF; V: TRBV10-3; J: TRBJ2-1; D: TRBD2; length: 16; size: .